The next 3 T cell receptor beta chains were all read from a single sample in a study of cytomegalovirus exposure and HLA in healthy donors. Only in-frame clones appear in the TCRdb table, and some are missing; sequencing was by immunoSEQ multiplex PCR. Here the sample spans approximately 200,000 clones, around 84% being singletons. Sequenced sample: PBMCs. These receptors came from a man aged 18 to 35 in good health and CMV-seropositive.

This clone has only a few counts. The chain has TRBV6-1 and TRBJ2-3; TRBD2 matches at 8 bases. The germline V gene has CDR1 MNHNS and CDR2 SASEGT. The trim removed 4 bases at V and 2 bases at J, leaving 5 bases unmatched. The CDR3 totals 15 residues. The CDR3 nucleotides are TGTGCCAGCAGTGGAGCGGGAGCGGTCACAGATACGCAGTATTTT. The encoded protein is CASSGAGAVTDTQYF.

The gene calls are TRBV5-1 and TRBJ2-1; 10 bases fit TRBD2. After removal of 4 bases from V and 9 bases from J, the junction contained 13 bases not matched to a gene. CDR3 length: 16 amino acids. Germline V gene lookup returns CDR1 SGHRS and CDR2 YFSETQ. The CDR3 DNA sequence: TGCGCCAGCAGCGGGGGAGCGGGAGGGCCCCGAGGTGAGCAGTTCTTC. It codes for CASSGGAGGPRGEQFF.

The V gene is TRBV6-1, the J gene TRBJ1-1; maybe TRBD1 (6 bases). CDR1 MNHNS and CDR2 SASEGT come from the germline V gene. There are 14 residues in the CDR3. Trimming shortened V by 2 bases and J by 5 bases, and 12 bases separated the two germline ends. CDR3 region: CASSESGRGTEAFF. The CDR3 nucleotides are TGTGCCAGCAGTGAATCAGGTAGGGGGACTGAAGCTTTCTTT.